Each of the 3 T cell receptor beta chains below was sequenced from the same sample in a study of CD8 T cells in Susac syndrome. An input of 0.5 to 1 ug of RNA was subjected to reverse transcription using random hexamers. From the immunoSEQ multiplex PCR reads, TCRdb called clonotypes with MiXCR, one entry per CDR3 protein. The sample lists roughly 200,000 distinct CDR3 sequences, 95% seen once, with about 0.093% in the top ten. Sequenced material: CD4+ T cells from PBMCs. These receptors came from a human donor with multiple sclerosis.

The count of this clonotype is one. The chain employs TRBV20-1 and TRBJ2-5; D may be TRBD1 (6 bases). There are 11 residues in the CDR3. CDR1 and CDR2 (germline): DFQATT, SNEGSKA (reference sequence). CDR3 protein: CRIQGRETQYF. The CDR3 DNA reads TGCAGGATACAGGGAAGAGAGACCCAGTACTTC.

This chain connects TRBV6-1 to TRBJ1-6; D is ambiguous. The V and J ends lost 10 bases and 9 bases respectively, with 19 bases between them. From germline, CDR1 is MNHNS and CDR2 SASEGT. CDR3 length: 14 residues. For the CDR3, the DNA is TGTGCCACCAGGTTCGAAGCGCCGAGTTCACCCCTCCACTTT. Its protein product is CATRFEAPSSPLHF.

The chain carries TRBV6-6 and TRBJ1-1, with 7 bases aligning to TRBD1. Germline values: CDR1 MNHNY, CDR2 SVGAGI (reference sequence). Trimming at V came to 6 bases and at J to 6 bases, leaving 7 bases not matched to a gene. This CDR3 spans 13 amino acids. The CDR3 region is CASSDRVGAEAFF. The CDR3 DNA is TGTGCCAGCAGCGACAGGGTGGGAGCTGAAGCTTTCTTT.